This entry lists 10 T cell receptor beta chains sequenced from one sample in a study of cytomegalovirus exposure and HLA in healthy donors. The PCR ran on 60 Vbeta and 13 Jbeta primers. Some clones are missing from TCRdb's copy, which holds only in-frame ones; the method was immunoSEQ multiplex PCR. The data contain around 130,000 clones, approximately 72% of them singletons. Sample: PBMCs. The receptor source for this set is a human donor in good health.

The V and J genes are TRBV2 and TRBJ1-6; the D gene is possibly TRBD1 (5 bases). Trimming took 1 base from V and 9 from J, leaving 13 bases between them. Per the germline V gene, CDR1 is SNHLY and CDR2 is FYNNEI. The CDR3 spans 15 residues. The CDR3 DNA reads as TGTGCCAGCAGTGAAGGCAGGGTGAGACCTTCACCCCTCCACTTT. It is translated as CASSEGRVRPSPLHF.

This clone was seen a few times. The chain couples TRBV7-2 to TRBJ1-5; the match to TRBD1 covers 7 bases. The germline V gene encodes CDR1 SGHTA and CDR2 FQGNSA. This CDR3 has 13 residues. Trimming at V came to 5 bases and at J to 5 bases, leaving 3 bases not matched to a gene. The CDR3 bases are TGTGCCAGCAGCCTCAGGGGGGATCAGCCCCAGCATTTT. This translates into CASSLRGDQPQHF. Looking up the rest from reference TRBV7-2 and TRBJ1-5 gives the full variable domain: GAGVSQSPSNKVTEKGKDVELRCDPISGHTALYWYRQSLGQGLEFLIYFQGNSAPDKSGLPSDRFSAERTGGSVSTLTIQRTQQEDSAVYLCASSLRGDQPQHFGDGTRLSIL.

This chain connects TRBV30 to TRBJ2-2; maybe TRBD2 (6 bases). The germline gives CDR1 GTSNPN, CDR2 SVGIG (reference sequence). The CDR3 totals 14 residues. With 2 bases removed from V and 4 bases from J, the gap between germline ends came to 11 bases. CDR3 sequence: CAWSMTRPTGELFF. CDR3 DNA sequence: TGTGCCTGGAGTATGACTAGACCCACCGGGGAGCTGTTTTTT.

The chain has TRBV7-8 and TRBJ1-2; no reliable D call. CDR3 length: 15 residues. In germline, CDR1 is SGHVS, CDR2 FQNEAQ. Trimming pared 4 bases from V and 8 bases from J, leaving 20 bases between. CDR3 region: CASSSPWSGSWGYTF. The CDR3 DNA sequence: TGTGCCAGCAGCTCCCCATGGTCGGGGAGCTGGGGCTACACCTTC.

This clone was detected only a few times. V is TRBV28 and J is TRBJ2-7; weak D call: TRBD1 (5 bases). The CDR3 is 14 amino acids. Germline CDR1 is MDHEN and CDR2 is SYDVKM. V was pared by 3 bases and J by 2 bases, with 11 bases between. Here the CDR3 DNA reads TGTGCCAGCAGTTTCAACAGGCGACCCTACGAGCAGTACTTC. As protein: CASSFNRRPYEQYF.

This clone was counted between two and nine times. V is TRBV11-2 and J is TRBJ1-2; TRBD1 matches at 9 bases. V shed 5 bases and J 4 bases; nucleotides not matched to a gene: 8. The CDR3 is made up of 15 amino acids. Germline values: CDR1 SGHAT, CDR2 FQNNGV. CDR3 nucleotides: TGTGCCAGCAGCACGGTTGACAGGGGGATCTATGGCTACACCTTC. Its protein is CASSTVDRGIYGYTF.

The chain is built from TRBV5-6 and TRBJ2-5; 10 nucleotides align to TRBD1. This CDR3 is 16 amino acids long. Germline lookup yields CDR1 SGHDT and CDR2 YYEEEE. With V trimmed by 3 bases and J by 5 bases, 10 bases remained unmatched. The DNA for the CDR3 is TGTGCCAGCAGCTCCGACAGGGGGCTTGCGTTGGAGACCCAGTACTTC. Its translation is CASSSDRGLALETQYF.

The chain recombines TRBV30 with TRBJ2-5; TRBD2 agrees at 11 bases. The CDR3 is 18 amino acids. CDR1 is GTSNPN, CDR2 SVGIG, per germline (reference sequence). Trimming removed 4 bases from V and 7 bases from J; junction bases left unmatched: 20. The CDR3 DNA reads TGTGCCTGGACCTCAACCACAAGCGTAGCGGGGGGGTGGGCGACCCAGTACTTC. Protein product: CAWTSTTSVAGGWATQYF.

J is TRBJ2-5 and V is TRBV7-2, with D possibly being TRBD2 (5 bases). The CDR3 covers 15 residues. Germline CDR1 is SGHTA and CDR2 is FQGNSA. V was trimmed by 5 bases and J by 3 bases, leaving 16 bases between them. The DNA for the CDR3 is TGTGCCAGCAGCCAACTAGATGGGTCCAAAGAGACCCAGTACTTC. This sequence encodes CASSQLDGSKETQYF.

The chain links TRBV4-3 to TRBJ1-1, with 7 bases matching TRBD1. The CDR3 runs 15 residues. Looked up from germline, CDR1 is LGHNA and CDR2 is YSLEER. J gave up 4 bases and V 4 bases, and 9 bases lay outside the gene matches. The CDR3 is CASSPMTGSGTEAFF. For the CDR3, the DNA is TGCGCCAGCAGCCCGATGACAGGGTCGGGCACTGAAGCTTTCTTT.